These 19 T cell receptor beta chains were all obtained from the same sample, sequenced in a study of control samples from healthy donors and cancer patients. The repertoire was sequenced with immunoSEQ multiplex PCR; TCRdb's copy has only in-frame clones and lacks some. The sample yields over 150,000 clones, 85% to 95% seen once. Material for sequencing was blood. The origin of the receptors is a man aged 35 to 55 in good health.

The chain employs TRBV18 and TRBJ1-1; D unclear. CDR3 length: 16 residues. Looked up from germline, CDR1 is KGHSH and CDR2 is LQKENI. Trimming left V 2 bases short and J 1 base short, with 14 bases between. CDR3 sequence: CASSPISAGSNTEAFF. As DNA, the CDR3 is TGTGCCAGCTCACCAATTTCGGCAGGATCGAACACTGAAGCTTTCTTT.

This clone was seen a few times. The chain employs TRBV18 and TRBJ2-2; 7 nucleotides match TRBD1. V was pared by 6 bases and J by 6 bases, with 13 bases of the junction left unmatched. CDR1 is KGHSH, CDR2 LQKENI, per germline. This CDR3 is built from 16 residues. The CDR3 reads CASSRSTGTGPGELFF. The DNA of the CDR3 is TGTGCCAGCTCCCGCTCGACAGGGACGGGCCCCGGGGAGCTGTTTTTT.

To note about this clone: The sample carries other DNA sequences with the same CDR3. The V gene is TRBV9, the J gene TRBJ1-4; possibly TRBD1 for D (5 bases). Trimming took off 0 bases at V and 0 bases at J, with 6 bases between the two ends. The length of the CDR3 is 15 residues. Germline assignment: CDR1 SGDLS and CDR2 YYNGEE. As DNA, the CDR3 is TGTGCCAGCAGCGTAGCAGGGACAACTAATGAAAAACTGTTTTTT. Translated: CASSVAGTTNEKLFF.

Only one count was recorded for this clone. This sequence joins TRBV7-3 and TRBJ2-3; perhaps TRBD1 as D (5 bases). Germline V CDR1 and CDR2: SGHTA, FQGTGA. The CDR3 length is 15 residues. V was cut by 0 bases and J by 2 bases, with 9 bases left in between. The CDR3 spells CASSLTGQPTDTQYF. The CDR3 DNA reads as TGTGCCAGCAGCTTAACGGGGCAGCCCACAGATACGCAGTATTTT.

This chain uses TRBV28 with TRBJ1-4, with 9 positions matching TRBD1. CDR3 size: 15 residues. With 8 bases clipped from V and 3 bases from J, the junction kept 7 bases outside the gene matches. Germline values: CDR1 MDHEN, CDR2 SYDVKM. The CDR3 region is CASSLQGAANEKLFF. CDR3 sequence (DNA): TGTGCCAGCTCGTTACAGGGGGCAGCTAATGAAAAACTGTTTTTT.

For this clone: At one boundary the junction diverges from the germline segment, which might be a read error. J is TRBJ1-1 and V is TRBV28; D gene uncertain. Germline CDR1 is MDHEN and CDR2 is SYDVKM. The CDR3 is made up of 11 amino acids. The CDR3 DNA sequence: TGCGTAACTCGAGCGAACACTGAAGCTTTCTTT. Protein sequence: CVTRANTEAFF.

The chain links TRBV5-5 to TRBJ2-5, with D tentatively TRBD1 or TRBD2 (7 bases each). Germline assignment: CDR1 SGHKS and CDR2 YYEKEE (reference sequence). V was clipped by 0 bases and J by 1 base, with 13 bases between them. The CDR3 is 16 residues long. The DNA of the CDR3 is TGTGCCAGCAGCTTGGTCAGGGGGGGACGCCAAGAGACCCAGTACTTC. Amino acids: CASSLVRGGRQETQYF.

V and J are TRBV12-3 or TRBV12-4 and TRBJ1-1; D is perhaps TRBD1 (5 bases). The germline V and J ends were trimmed by 3 bases and 7 bases, with 9 bases remaining between them. The CDR3 is 12 residues long. CDR3 nucleotides: TGTGCCAGCAGTTTCGGACAAAGTGAAGCTTTCTTT. Residues: CASSFGQSEAFF.

This clone was seen more than once but under ten times. The CDR3 DNA reads TGTGCCAGCAGTTATGTAGAGGTCAGGAGTTCCTACGAGCAGTACTTC. Its translation: CASSYVEVRSSYEQYF. The J gene is TRBJ2-7, the V gene TRBV6-6, with D hard to call. The V and J ends lost 3 bases and 1 base respectively, with 16 bases between them. The germline V gene encodes CDR1 MNHNY and CDR2 SVGAGI (reference sequence). The CDR3 length is 16 residues.

The chain links TRBV30 to TRBJ1-1; no clear D gene. The CDR3 totals 14 residues. Germline assignment: CDR1 GTSNPN and CDR2 SVGIG (reference sequence). V was clipped by 0 bases and J by 3 bases, with 11 bases between them. The CDR3, as DNA: TGTGCCTGGAGTGTACAGACGGAGGACACTGAAGCTTTCTTT. Translation: CAWSVQTEDTEAFF. Full variable domain (missing parts from reference TRBV30 and TRBJ1-1): SQTIHQWPATLVQPVGSPLSLECTVEGTSNPNLYWYRQAAGRGLQLLFYSVGIGQISSEVPQNLSASRPQDRQFILSSKKLLLSDSGFYLCAWSVQTEDTEAFFGQGTRLTVV.

V usage is TRBV19 and J usage is TRBJ1-5; 10 bases align to TRBD1. The CDR3 length is 15 residues. Trimming took 6 bases from V and 6 from J; bases not matched to a gene: 8. Per the germline V gene, CDR1 is LNHDA and CDR2 is SQIVND (reference sequence). In nucleotides, the CDR3 is TGTGCCAGTAGCACTAGACAGGGGGCGATTCAGCCCCAGCATTTT. Its protein product is CASSTRQGAIQPQHF.

The chain joins TRBV28 to TRBJ2-5; D is uncertain. Germline-derived CDR1 and CDR2 are MDHEN and SYDVKM. The V end was cut by 4 bases, the J end by 5 bases, with 23 bases between. The CDR3 has 17 residues. The CDR3 loop is CASSSPASAALGETQYF. The CDR3 nucleotides are TGTGCCAGCAGTTCACCCGCCTCTGCGGCCCTAGGGGAGACCCAGTACTTC.

This clone was counted between two and nine times. Since no conserved phenylalanine or tryptophan closes the CDR3, a read error is the likely cause. The DNA is omitted, as the CDR3 cannot be located on it reliably, and the CDR3 follows TCRdb's listing. V is TRBV5-1 and J is TRBJ1-1; TRBD1 is taken as the D call from the table, unchecked against the DNA. Termini included, the CDR3 measures 11 amino acids. In germline, CDR1 is SGHRS, CDR2 YFSETQ. The CDR3 sequence: CASSYSETGVL.

J is TRBJ1-5 and V is TRBV11-2; D call uncertain. This CDR3 is built from 11 residues. Per the germline V gene, CDR1 is SGHAT and CDR2 is FQNNGV. Trimming took 6 bases from V and 5 from J, leaving 5 bases between them. The CDR3 reads CASSRHQPQHF. CDR3 nucleotides: TGTGCCAGCAGTCGGCATCAGCCCCAGCATTTT.

The J gene is TRBJ2-7, the V gene TRBV9; D perhaps matches TRBD2 (5 bases). Germline V gene lookup returns CDR1 SGDLS and CDR2 YYNGEE. V gave up 2 bases and J gave up 3 bases, with 15 bases separating them. This CDR3 has 15 residues. CDR3 nucleotides: TGTGCCAGCAGCGTTTACGGGGAAGAAAGCTACGAGCAGTACTTC. Translating gives CASSVYGEESYEQYF.

CDR3 in DNA: TGTGCCAGCAGCCAAGATCCAGGGGGACAGGGCTTTTATGGCTACACCTTC. It codes for CASSQDPGGQGFYGYTF. The rearrangement joins TRBV4-2 to TRBJ1-2, with 9 bases that match TRBD1. V lost 0 bases, J lost 5 bases, and 10 bases stayed unmatched. This CDR3 contains 17 residues. Germline V gene lookup returns CDR1 LGHNA and CDR2 YNFKEQ.

The rearrangement links TRBV27 to TRBJ1-5; D possibly corresponds to TRBD1 (5 bases). Germline lookup yields CDR1 MNHEY and CDR2 SMNVEV (reference sequence). V dropped 4 bases and J dropped 7 bases, with 17 bases sitting between them. The CDR3 has 15 residues. The chain's CDR3 is CASSSTQGGVQPQHF. For the CDR3, the DNA is TGTGCCAGCAGTTCTACGCAGGGTGGGGTACAGCCCCAGCATTTT.

The rearrangement links TRBV4-2 to TRBJ1-2; D gene ambiguous. CDR1 LGHNA and CDR2 YNFKEQ come from the germline V gene. V lost 2 bases to trimming and J lost 3 bases, with 16 bases between them. The CDR3 covers 16 residues. CDR3 coding DNA: TGTGCCAGCAGCCAAACGTCCCTTGGGAGCTACTATGGCTACACCTTC. Its translation: CASSQTSLGSYYGYTF.

In the case of this clone: The sample has other DNA sequences that encode this CDR3 too. The rearrangement links TRBV6-1 to TRBJ1-1; no firm D call. The CDR3 length is 12 residues. The V end was cut by 1 base, the J end by 4 bases, with 4 bases between. Germline V gene lookup returns CDR1 MNHNS and CDR2 SASEGT. This CDR3 reads CASSEGGTEAFF. The CDR3 DNA reads TGTGCCAGCAGTGAAGGGGGCACTGAAGCTTTCTTT.